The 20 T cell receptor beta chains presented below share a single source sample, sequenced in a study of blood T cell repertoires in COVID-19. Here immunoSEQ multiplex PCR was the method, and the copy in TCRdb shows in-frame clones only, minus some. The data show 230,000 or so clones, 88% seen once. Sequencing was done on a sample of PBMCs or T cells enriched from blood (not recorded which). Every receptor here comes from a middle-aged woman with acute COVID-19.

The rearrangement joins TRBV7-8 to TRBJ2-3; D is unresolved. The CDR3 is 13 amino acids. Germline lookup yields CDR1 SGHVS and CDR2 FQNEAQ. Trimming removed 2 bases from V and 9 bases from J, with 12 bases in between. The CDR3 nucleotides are TGTGCCAGCAGCTTACAGGTTGGTGCGACGCAGTATTTT. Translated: CASSLQVGATQYF.

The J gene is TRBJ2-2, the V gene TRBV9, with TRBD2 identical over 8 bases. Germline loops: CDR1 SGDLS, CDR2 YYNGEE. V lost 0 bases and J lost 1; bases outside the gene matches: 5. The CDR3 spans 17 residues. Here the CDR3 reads CASSVGLAGLNTGELFF. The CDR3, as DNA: TGTGCCAGCAGCGTAGGCCTAGCGGGTTTGAACACCGGGGAGCTGTTTTTT. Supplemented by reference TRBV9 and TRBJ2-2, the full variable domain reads DSGVTQTPKHLITATGQRVTLRCSPRSGDLSVYWYQQSLDQGLQFLIQYYNGEERAKGNILERFSAQQFPDLHSELNLSSLELGDSALYFCASSVGLAGLNTGELFFGEGSRLTVL.

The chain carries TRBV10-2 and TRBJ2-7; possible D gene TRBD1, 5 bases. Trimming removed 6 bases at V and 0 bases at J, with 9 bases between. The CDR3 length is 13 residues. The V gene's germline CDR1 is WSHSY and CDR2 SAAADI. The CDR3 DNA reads TGCGCCAGCAGCCGTGACAGCTCCTACGAGCAGTACGTC. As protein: CASSRDSSYEQYV.

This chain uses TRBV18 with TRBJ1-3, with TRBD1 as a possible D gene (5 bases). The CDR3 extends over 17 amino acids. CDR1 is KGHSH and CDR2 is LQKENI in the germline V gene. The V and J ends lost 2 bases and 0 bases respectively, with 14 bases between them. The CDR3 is CASSPSLGDYSGNTIYF. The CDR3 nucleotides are TGTGCCAGCTCACCATCGCTCGGGGACTACTCTGGAAACACCATATATTTT.

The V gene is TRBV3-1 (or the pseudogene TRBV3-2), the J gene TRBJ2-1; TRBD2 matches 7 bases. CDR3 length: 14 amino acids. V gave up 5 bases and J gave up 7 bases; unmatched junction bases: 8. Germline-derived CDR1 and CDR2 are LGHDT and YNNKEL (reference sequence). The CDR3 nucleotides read TGTGCCAGCAGCTTGAGCGGGGCGGGAAATGAGCAGTTCTTC. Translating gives CASSLSGAGNEQFF.

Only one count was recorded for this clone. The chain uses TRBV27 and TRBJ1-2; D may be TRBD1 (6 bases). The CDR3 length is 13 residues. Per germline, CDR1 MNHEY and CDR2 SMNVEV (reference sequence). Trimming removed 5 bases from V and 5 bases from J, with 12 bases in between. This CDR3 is CASSPTGQYGYTF. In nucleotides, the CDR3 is TGTGCCAGCAGTCCAACAGGGCAATATGGCTACACCTTC.

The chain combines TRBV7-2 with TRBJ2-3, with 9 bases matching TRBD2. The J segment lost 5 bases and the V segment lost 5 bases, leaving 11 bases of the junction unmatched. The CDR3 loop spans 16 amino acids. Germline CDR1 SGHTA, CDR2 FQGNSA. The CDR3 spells CASSPDTSGWRDTQYF. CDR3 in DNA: TGTGCCAGCAGCCCCGATACTAGCGGGTGGAGAGATACGCAGTATTTT.

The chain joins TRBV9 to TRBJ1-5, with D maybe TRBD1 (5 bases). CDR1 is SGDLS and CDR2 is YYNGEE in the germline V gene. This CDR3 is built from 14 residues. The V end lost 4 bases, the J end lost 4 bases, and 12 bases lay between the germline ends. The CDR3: CASSRSGGNQPQHF. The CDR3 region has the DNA TGTGCCAGCAGCCGTTCTGGGGGGAATCAGCCCCAGCATTTT.

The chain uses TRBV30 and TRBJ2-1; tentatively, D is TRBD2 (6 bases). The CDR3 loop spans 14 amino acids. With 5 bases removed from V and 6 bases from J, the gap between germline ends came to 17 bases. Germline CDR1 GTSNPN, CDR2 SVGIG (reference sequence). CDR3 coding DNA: TGTGCCTGGGCCCTCGGGACTCAACGCAATGAGCAGTTCTTC. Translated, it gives CAWALGTQRNEQFF.

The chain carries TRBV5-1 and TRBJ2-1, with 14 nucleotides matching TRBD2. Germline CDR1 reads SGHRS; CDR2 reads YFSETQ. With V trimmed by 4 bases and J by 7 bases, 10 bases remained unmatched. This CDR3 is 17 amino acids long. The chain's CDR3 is CASSPWTSGRLNNEQFF. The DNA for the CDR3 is TGCGCCAGCAGCCCATGGACTAGCGGGAGGTTAAATAATGAGCAGTTCTTC.

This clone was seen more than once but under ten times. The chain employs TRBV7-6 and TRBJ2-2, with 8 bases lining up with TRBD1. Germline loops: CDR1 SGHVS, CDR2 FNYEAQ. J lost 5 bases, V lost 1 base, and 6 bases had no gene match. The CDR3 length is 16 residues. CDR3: CASSLEARGRTGELFF. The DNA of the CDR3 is TGTGCCAGCAGCTTAGAGGCCAGGGGGCGAACCGGGGAGCTGTTTTTT.

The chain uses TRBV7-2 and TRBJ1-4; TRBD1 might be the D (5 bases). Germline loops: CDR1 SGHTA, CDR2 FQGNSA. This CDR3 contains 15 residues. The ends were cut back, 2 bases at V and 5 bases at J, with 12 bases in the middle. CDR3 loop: CASSLFQGTNEKLFF. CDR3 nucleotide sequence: TGTGCCAGCAGCTTATTCCAGGGTACCAATGAAAAACTGTTTTTT.

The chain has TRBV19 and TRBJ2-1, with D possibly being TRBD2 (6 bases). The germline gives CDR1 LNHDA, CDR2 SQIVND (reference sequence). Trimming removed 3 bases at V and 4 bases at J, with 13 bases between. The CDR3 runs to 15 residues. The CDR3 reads CASSIPLASYNEQFF. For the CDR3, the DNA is TGTGCCAGTAGTATTCCCCTAGCGTCATACAATGAGCAGTTCTTC. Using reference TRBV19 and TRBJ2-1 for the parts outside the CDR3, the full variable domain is DGGITQSPKYLFRKEGQNVTLSCEQNLNHDAMYWYRQDPGQGLRLIYYSQIVNDFQKGDIAEGYSVSREKKESFPLTVTSAQKNPTAFYLCASSIPLASYNEQFFGPGTRLTVL.

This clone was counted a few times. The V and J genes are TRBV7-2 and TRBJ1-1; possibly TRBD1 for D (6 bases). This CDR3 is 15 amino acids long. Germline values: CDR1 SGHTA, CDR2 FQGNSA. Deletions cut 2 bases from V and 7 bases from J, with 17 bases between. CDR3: CASSLTPGTTDEAFF. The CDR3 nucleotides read TGTGCCAGCAGCTTAACCCCCGGGACAACCGATGAAGCTTTCTTT.

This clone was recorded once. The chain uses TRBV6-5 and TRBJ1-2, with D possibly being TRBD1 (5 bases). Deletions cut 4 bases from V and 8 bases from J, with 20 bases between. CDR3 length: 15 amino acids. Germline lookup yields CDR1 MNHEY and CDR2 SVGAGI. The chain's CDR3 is CASSSPFQGATGYTF. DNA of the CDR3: TGTGCCAGCAGTTCCCCCTTCCAAGGGGCAACAGGCTACACCTTC.

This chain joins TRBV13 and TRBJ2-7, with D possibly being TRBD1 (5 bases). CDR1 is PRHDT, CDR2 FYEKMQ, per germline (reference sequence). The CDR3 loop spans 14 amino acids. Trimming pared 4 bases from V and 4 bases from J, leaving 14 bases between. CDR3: CASSSSRTRYEQYF. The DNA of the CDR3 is TGTGCCAGCAGCTCCTCCCGGACACGGTACGAGCAGTACTTC.

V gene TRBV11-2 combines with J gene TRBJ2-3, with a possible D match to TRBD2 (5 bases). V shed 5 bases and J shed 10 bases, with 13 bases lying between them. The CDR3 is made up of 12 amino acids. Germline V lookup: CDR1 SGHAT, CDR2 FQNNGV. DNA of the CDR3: TGTGCCAGCAGCCAAAACGGGATTGCGCAGTATTTT. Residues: CASSQNGIAQYF.

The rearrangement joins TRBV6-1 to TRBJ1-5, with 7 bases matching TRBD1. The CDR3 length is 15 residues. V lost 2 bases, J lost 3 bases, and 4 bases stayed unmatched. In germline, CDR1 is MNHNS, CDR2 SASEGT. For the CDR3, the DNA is TGTGCCAGCAGTGAAACAGGACAGGACAATCAGCCCCAGCATTTT. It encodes CASSETGQDNQPQHF.

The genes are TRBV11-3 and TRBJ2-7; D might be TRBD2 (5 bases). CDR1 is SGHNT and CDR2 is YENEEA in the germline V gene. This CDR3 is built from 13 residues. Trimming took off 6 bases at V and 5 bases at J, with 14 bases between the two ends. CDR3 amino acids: CASRSGSSHEQYV. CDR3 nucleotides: TGTGCCAGCAGAAGTGGGAGTAGCCACGAGCAGTACGTC.

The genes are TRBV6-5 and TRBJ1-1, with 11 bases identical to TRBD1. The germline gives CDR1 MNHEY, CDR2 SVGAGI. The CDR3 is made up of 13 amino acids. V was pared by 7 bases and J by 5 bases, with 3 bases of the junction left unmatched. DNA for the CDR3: TGTGCCAGCATTGGGACAGGGGGGACTGAAGCTTTCTTT. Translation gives CASIGTGGTEAFF.